This T cell receptor (beta chain) was obtained from a study of early stage breast cancer tumors. Study findings and constraints: Bulk DNA sequencing of unsorted cells missed chain pairing and markers. Tumors had around 2.3-fold higher T cell density than normal breast.

Each sample had two DNA replicates, roughly 0.48 ug blood or about 1.5 ug tissue. The repertoire was sequenced with immunoSEQ multiplex PCR; TCRdb's copy has only in-frame clones and lacks some. The profile covers about 63,000 clones, with roughly 80% appearing a single time and about 3.4% taken by the ten largest. On this clone itself: The antigen remains undetermined.

The receptor was derived from a person aged 30-39 years with breast cancer. The sequencing sample was made of blood.

In nucleotides, the CDR3 is TGTGCCAGCAGTTCCGAGACTAGCCGGGCCTACAATGAGCAGTTCTTC. It specifies CASSSETSRAYNEQFF. The chain recombines TRBV27 with TRBJ2-1; TRBD2 matches at 7 bases. From germline, CDR1 is MNHEY and CDR2 SMNVEV (reference sequence). This CDR3 spans 16 amino acids. Trimming cost V 4 bases and J 2 bases; bases outside gene matches: 8.